A single sample is the source of the 7 T cell receptor beta chains below, sequenced in a study of shared clonotypes between healthy human individuals. Libraries were prepared by immunoSEQ multiplex PCR; TCRdb keeps only in-frame clonotypes and omits some of them. The table shows roughly 530,000 clones, with approximately 95% occurring only once. The material sequenced was naive CD4+ T cells sorted from blood. Subset of the sample: CD45RA+ positively selected. These receptors all come from a woman aged 25 to 39 in good health.

V and J are TRBV23-1 and TRBJ1-4, with D possibly TRBD1 on 6 matching bases. TRBV23-1 is an ORF, and what it does is uncertain. Trimming shortened V by 0 bases and J by 5 bases, and 16 bases separated the two germline ends. The CDR3 contains 17 residues. The CDR3 is CASSQSMGAGTNEKLFF. The CDR3 DNA follows: TGCGCCAGCAGTCAATCGATGGGGGCAGGAACGAATGAAAAACTGTTTTTT.

The chain is built from TRBV29-1 and TRBJ1-2; a weak D match, TRBD1 (6 bases). Germline-derived CDR1 and CDR2 are SQVTM and ANQGSEA. Trimming took off 6 bases at V and 0 bases at J, with 20 bases between the two ends. CDR3 length: 16 amino acids. The CDR3 here is CSVGPIRGEPNYGYTF. Written as DNA, the CDR3 is TGCAGCGTCGGCCCGATCAGGGGTGAACCTAACTATGGCTACACCTTC.

The V call is TRBV18, the J call TRBJ2-3; TRBD2 matches at 13 bases. J was trimmed by 2 bases and V by 3 bases; bases with no gene match: 2. The germline gives CDR1 KGHSH, CDR2 LQKENI. The CDR3 has 16 amino acids. The CDR3 nucleotides read TGTGCCAGCTCACCGGGACTAGCGGGACACACAGATACGCAGTATTTT. Translating gives CASSPGLAGHTDTQYF.

A single count supports this clone. The rearrangement joins TRBV5-1 to TRBJ2-3, with D possibly matching TRBD1 (5 bases). V lost 4 bases, J lost 4 bases, and 19 bases lay in between. Germline V gene data show CDR1 as SGHRS and CDR2 as YFSETQ. This CDR3 is 16 amino acids long. CDR3 sequence: CASSVRQLTPADTQYF. CDR3 DNA: TGCGCCAGCAGCGTCCGACAGCTTACTCCAGCAGATACGCAGTATTTT.

Note on this clone: The identical CDR3 is also encoded by other nucleotide sequences in the sample. This rearrangement joins TRBV28 to TRBJ2-7; 7 nucleotides match TRBD2. The CDR3 consists of 15 residues. J gave up 4 bases and V 2 bases, and 8 bases lay outside the gene matches. The germline gives CDR1 MDHEN, CDR2 SYDVKM. CDR3 region: CASSLLSGGSYEQYF. The CDR3 region has the DNA TGTGCCAGCAGTTTACTCTCGGGAGGTAGTTACGAGCAGTACTTC.

The chain carries TRBV7-2 and TRBJ1-4, with D possibly matching TRBD1 (6 bases). Per germline, CDR1 SGHTA and CDR2 FQGNSA. V was cut by 2 bases and J by 5 bases, with 12 bases left in between. This CDR3 spans 15 amino acids. The CDR3 nucleotides read TGTGCCAGCAGCTTATTTACGGGGACAAATGAAAAACTGTTTTTT. Translating gives CASSLFTGTNEKLFF. The full variable domain, in which reference TRBV7-2 and TRBJ1-4 provide the parts outside the CDR3, is GAGVSQSPSNKVTEKGKDVELRCDPISGHTALYWYRQSLGQGLEFLIYFQGNSAPDKSGLPSDRFSAERTGGSVSTLTIQRTQQEDSAVYLCASSLFTGTNEKLFFGSGTQLSVL.

The V call is TRBV19, the J call TRBJ1-5; D is possibly TRBD1 (5 bases). Germline lookup yields CDR1 LNHDA and CDR2 SQIVND (reference sequence). The CDR3 has 15 residues. Trimming took off 4 bases at V and 3 bases at J, with 13 bases between the two ends. CDR3: CASSTQDRSNQPQHF. CDR3 in DNA: TGTGCCAGTAGTACCCAAGACAGATCCAATCAGCCCCAGCATTTT.